This TCR beta chain originates from a study of identical twins listed by TCRdb under 2016. With regard to the full study: To test whether fetal clonotypes persist, the study used deep sequencing on TCR alpha and beta repertoires from monozygotic twins, unrelated adults of various ages, and cord blood. To rule out contamination, the twin experiments were replicated at different times with different library preparation protocols. Overall study outcomes, separate from this receptor: Because the same donors could not be followed over many years, the conclusions relied on cross-sectional statistical analysis. The excess sharing between twins in beta out-of-frame sequences was weaker because fewer shared sequences reduced the signal-to-noise ratio. Fewer insertions were carried by abundant cord blood beta clonotypes, a similar but weaker trend appeared in young adult naive repertoires, and no such trend appeared in memory repertoires. Zero-insertion analyses could be partly confounded by invariant T cells such as MAIT and iNKT, though diverse VJ usage argued against such confounding for most clonotypes. Compared with coincidental sharing between unrelated individuals, out-of-frame TCR alpha sequences shared between twins showed an excess of sequences with low generation probability. Out-of-frame TCR alpha sharing in monozygotic twins was systematically underestimated by recombination models, whereas sharing between unrelated individuals was in agreement with the recombination models.

This clonotype was seen a few times. Its binding antigen is unknown. Base qualities are not at hand, and no much larger clone is one base apart. Every donor in the study was a healthy Caucasian. The twin cohort comprised three pairs of female monozygotic twins, all aged roughly 18 to 30 years. CD4+ and CD8+ T cell populations were isolated with positive isolation kits from Invitrogen. To prepare the library, 5' RACE was applied. TCRdb lists the instrument as Illumina HiSeq 2000. A universal primer binding site was added through template switching, and the final cDNA carried a unique molecular identifier so that TCR cDNA molecules could be counted accurately. Specific primers in the conserved constant-segment region were used to synthesize first-strand cDNA for TCR alpha and beta chains. To control for contamination, every cDNA library was double barcoded, receiving both a SMART-Mk sample barcode and Illumina barcodes. TruSeq adapter sequences along with Illumina sample barcodes were introduced in two successive PCR steps. Sequencing of the TCR alpha and beta cDNA libraries was done on the Illumina HiSeq platform using custom primers. The paper's data handling went like this. Unique molecular identifiers were extracted from raw reads with MiGEC, and CDR3 positions were determined with MiXCR. Recombination models were inferred per individual with the repgenHMM and IGoR tools using an EM algorithm. Shared clonotypes were analyzed with the tcR package in R, and sharing was normalized by the product of cloneset sizes. Out-of-frame nonproductive sequences were analyzed to study raw recombination free of thymic and clonal selection effects. Starting from the raw public reads, TCRdb applied fastp trimming at Q25, assembled clones with MiXCR and retained in-frame beta chains. CDR3 protein sequences are deduplicated, and each keeps its most common genes and DNA. The V and J calls come from TCRdb's annotation, not from the publication. This sample lists 450,000 to 600,000 distinct CDR3 sequences; around 24% were detected once. The biggest ten clones account for 0.4% to 0.6% of the sample.

Looking up the germline V gene yields CDR1 MGHRA and CDR2 YSYEKL. V ends up 0 bases short and J 7 bases short, with an unmatched junction base count of 9. Including cysteine and phenylalanine, the CDR3 has 16 amino acids. Kept here is only the CDR3 DNA, which spans 48 bases and is read in frame from base 1. These data also featured in a second study, about yellow fever vaccine responses in identical twins. In that second paper, the authors write: According to the authors, the vaccine-induced T cell response in identical twins seemed to be partly convergent and partly specific to each individual. In the study, vaccine-responding T cell clones were precisely tracked in identical twins.

The chain couples TRBV4-1 to TRBJ2-7; 10 central bases correspond to TRBD2. The sample was CD4+ T cells sorted from blood. The TCR was taken from a woman aged 18-29 years in good health. The CDR3 sequence is CASSQDVASGSKEQYF. The DNA reads TGCGCCAGCAGCCAAGATGTGGCTAGCGGGAGTAAAGAGCAGTACTTC.